This T cell receptor (beta chain) was captured by sequencing in a study of T cells in localized non-small cell lung cancer. The study, taken as a whole, reports: Tumor samples were not multi-region, leaving intratumor heterogeneity unexcluded.

This clone was seen a handful of times. The antigen remains unidentified. Assay used: immunoSEQ multiplex PCR; TCRdb lists only in-frame clones, some missing. The sample contains approximately 4,000 clones, about 30% of which appear only once. Sample: lung tumor tissue, taken before any cancer treatment. The TCR was taken from a man aged 40-75 years with stage II lung adenocarcinoma.

The CDR3 reads CASSPRTSGGPKRFGEQFF. CDR3 nucleotides: TGTGCCAGCAGCCCTCGGACTAGCGGGGGGCCTAAACGTTTTGGTGAGCAGTTCTTC. This chain links TRBV11-3 with TRBJ2-1; TRBD2 aligns across 14 bases. CDR1 and CDR2 (germline): SGHNT, YENEEA. CDR3 length equals 19 residues. The junction had 18 bases not matched to a gene; V was cut back by 5 bases and J by 9 bases.